The next 28 T cell receptor beta chains were all read from a single sample in a study of shared clonotypes between healthy human individuals. It was CD45RO-negative cells, positively selected for CCR7, that made up naive CD8 cells, with terminally differentiated effector memory CD45RA+ cells excluded. TCRdb's copy holds only in-frame clones and misses some; the assay was immunoSEQ multiplex PCR. The data show approximately 1.9 million clones, over 85% seen once. What was sequenced was naive CD8+ T cells from PBMCs. The source of these receptors is a man between 18 and 29 years old in good health. Some clones in this sample may be carry-over from other donors' samples.

V is TRBV11-2 and J is TRBJ2-1; the D gene is possibly TRBD1 (6 bases). Germline V lookup: CDR1 SGHAT, CDR2 FQNNGV. Between the trimmed V and J ends, which lost 0 bases and 0 bases, there was a span of 9 bases. The CDR3 extends over 16 amino acids. CDR3 loop: CASSLEGQSSYNEQFF. In DNA form, the CDR3 reads TGTGCCAGCAGCTTAGAGGGACAAAGCTCCTACAATGAGCAGTTCTTC.

This sequence joins TRBV5-1 and TRBJ2-7; TRBD1 agrees at 10 bases. The CDR3 runs 14 residues. The germline CDR1 and CDR2 sequences are SGHRS and YFSETQ. V was pared by 2 bases and J by 5 bases, with 4 bases of the junction left unmatched. The CDR3 protein is CASSFFDRGHEQYF. The CDR3 nucleotides are TGCGCCAGCAGCTTCTTTGACAGGGGGCACGAGCAGTACTTC.

This clone was seen once. The chain uses TRBV2 and TRBJ2-5, with 9 bases lining up with TRBD2. Germline loops: CDR1 SNHLY, CDR2 FYNNEI. The CDR3 length is 16 residues. V gave up 5 bases and J gave up 0 bases; unmatched junction bases: 7. CDR3 sequence reads: CASSNPGLANQETQYF. DNA for the CDR3: TGTGCCAGCAGTAACCCGGGACTAGCAAACCAAGAGACCCAGTACTTC.

This chain joins TRBV12-5 and TRBJ2-3; D unresolved. The CDR3 totals 12 residues. Trimming cost V 3 bases and J 5 bases, with 6 bases left between them. CDR1 is LGHNT and CDR2 is FRNRAP in the germline V gene. The CDR3 bases are TGTGCTAGTGGTTTTTCGGGAGATACGCAGTATTTT. Its protein is CASGFSGDTQYF.

The V call is TRBV6-6, the J call TRBJ1-2; 7 bases agree with TRBD1. V trimming: 6 bases; J trimming: 4 bases; junction bases outside the gene matches: 11. The CDR3 extends over 15 amino acids. Per the germline V gene, CDR1 is MNHNY and CDR2 is SVGAGI (reference sequence). The CDR3 DNA follows: TGTGCCAGCAGCTATGACAGGGAGGTAATCTATGGCTACACCTTC. Protein product: CASSYDREVIYGYTF.

V gene TRBV11-2 combines with J gene TRBJ1-6; the D is unclear. Per germline, CDR1 SGHAT and CDR2 FQNNGV. V shed 5 bases and J shed 10 bases, with 27 bases lying between them. The CDR3 length is 18 residues. CDR3 amino acids: CASSPRPLDRSEVSPLHF. In nucleotides, the CDR3 is TGTGCCAGCAGCCCAAGACCATTGGACCGATCGGAGGTGTCACCCCTCCACTTT.

The V and J genes are TRBV29-1 and TRBJ2-7, with D perhaps matching TRBD1 (6 bases). This CDR3 spans 12 amino acids. The germline V gene encodes CDR1 SQVTM and CDR2 ANQGSEA. The V end lost 6 bases, the J end lost 2 bases, and 11 bases lay between the germline ends. Here the CDR3 reads CSVIQGPYEQYF. The DNA for the CDR3 is TGCAGCGTCATACAGGGCCCCTACGAGCAGTACTTC.

The rearrangement links TRBV27 to TRBJ1-1; a possible D gene is TRBD1 (5 bases). V was pared by 5 bases and J by 5 bases, with 15 bases between. Per the germline V gene, CDR1 is MNHEY and CDR2 is SMNVEV (reference sequence). CDR3 length: 14 amino acids. The chain's CDR3 is CASSKARDTTEAFF. The DNA of the CDR3 is TGTGCCAGCAGTAAGGCCAGGGATACGACTGAAGCTTTCTTT.

The chain employs TRBV7-9 and TRBJ1-1, with 9 bases matching TRBD1. From germline, CDR1 is SEHNR and CDR2 FQNEAQ (reference sequence). V lost 4 bases, J lost 5 bases, and 11 bases stayed unmatched. CDR3 length: 16 residues. The CDR3 protein is CASSYNRGQGGTEAFF. The CDR3 DNA is TGTGCCAGCAGCTACAACAGGGGGCAAGGGGGAACTGAAGCTTTCTTT.

The chain joins TRBV2 to TRBJ1-2, with D maybe TRBD1 (5 bases). V gave up 10 bases and J gave up 4 bases, with 22 bases separating them. Germline V gene lookup returns CDR1 SNHLY and CDR2 FYNNEI. The length of the CDR3 is 15 residues. The CDR3 sequence is CATQGDLTRSYGYTF. In DNA form, the CDR3 reads TGTGCCACCCAAGGGGATCTTACACGAAGCTATGGCTACACCTTC.

This clone was picked up one time. The rearrangement joins TRBV9 to TRBJ2-7; 10 nucleotides line up with TRBD2. In germline, CDR1 is SGDLS, CDR2 YYNGEE. There are 16 residues in the CDR3. The J segment lost 3 bases and the V segment lost 4 bases, leaving 10 bases of the junction unmatched. The CDR3 bases are TGTGCCAGCAGCCAGCAGAGCGGGAGGGCCCTCTACGAGCAGTACTTC. Protein: CASSQQSGRALYEQYF.

V usage is TRBV4-1 and J usage is TRBJ2-3; 7 bases line up with TRBD2. The trim removed 4 bases at V and 2 bases at J, leaving 15 bases unmatched. The CDR3 is 18 residues long. Germline CDR1 is MGHRA and CDR2 is YSYEKL. DNA of the CDR3: TGCGCCAGCAGCCCGACCGTCGGGCTAGCGGAGACCACAGATACGCAGTATTTT. It encodes CASSPTVGLAETTDTQYF.

In regard to this clone: Other nucleotide sequences from this sample produce the same CDR3. The chain links TRBV29-1 to TRBJ1-4; D gene ambiguous. The CDR3 contains 13 residues. Trimming removed 4 bases at V and 8 bases at J, with 14 bases between. Germline V gene data show CDR1 as SQVTM and CDR2 as ANQGSEA. This CDR3 is CSVGRARQEKLFF. Here the CDR3 DNA reads TGCAGCGTTGGTAGGGCTCGGCAGGAAAAACTGTTTTTT.

The chain is built from TRBV6-5 and TRBJ1-1; TRBD1 matches at 7 bases. The CDR3 is 13 residues long. With V trimmed by 5 bases and J by 8 bases, 8 bases remained unmatched. Germline CDR1 MNHEY, CDR2 SVGAGI. In DNA, the CDR3 is TGTGCCAGCAGTCCTCAGGGACAGCTAGAAGCTTTCTTT. It translates to CASSPQGQLEAFF.

The genes are TRBV28 and TRBJ2-7; maybe TRBD2 (5 bases). Germline V lookup: CDR1 MDHEN, CDR2 SYDVKM. Trimming pared 5 bases from V and 2 bases from J, leaving 16 bases between. This CDR3 comprises 15 residues. CDR3 sequence reads: CASSPRLAETYEQYF. The CDR3 DNA reads TGTGCCAGCAGTCCACGGCTAGCCGAGACCTACGAGCAGTACTTC.

The rearrangement joins TRBV7-9 to TRBJ1-1; D is perhaps TRBD1 (6 bases). Germline CDR1 and CDR2: SEHNR and FQNEAQ (reference sequence). Trimming shortened V by 8 bases and J by 4 bases, and 20 bases separated the two germline ends. The CDR3 runs 15 residues. The DNA for the CDR3 is TGTGCCAGCCCCTCGGGGGGGCAGGGCGGCACTGAAGCTTTCTTT. It translates to CASPSGGQGGTEAFF.

CDR3 DNA: TGTGCCAGTAGTATAAGGAGTCCCCTCAATCAGCCCCAGCATTTT. Amino acids: CASSIRSPLNQPQHF. The chain is built from TRBV19 and TRBJ1-5; D gene uncertain. V was trimmed by 2 bases and J by 3 bases, leaving 11 bases between them. CDR3 length equals 15 residues. Germline CDR1 LNHDA, CDR2 SQIVND (reference sequence).

This clone came up once. Other DNA sequences in this specimen translate into the identical CDR3. The rearrangement links TRBV7-9 to TRBJ2-1; D perhaps matches TRBD2 (6 bases). Germline CDR1 SEHNR, CDR2 FQNEAQ (reference sequence). V was clipped by 0 bases and J by 3 bases, with 6 bases between them. The CDR3 is 14 residues long. CDR3 DNA sequence: TGTGCCAGCAGCTTAGCGCGGGACTACAATGAGCAGTTCTTC. This sequence encodes CASSLARDYNEQFF.

The chain links TRBV9 to TRBJ2-1, with 11 bases that match TRBD2. The CDR3 is 14 residues long. The ends lost 3 bases at V and 8 bases at J; junction bases unmatched: 4. The germline CDR1 and CDR2 sequences are SGDLS and YYNGEE. The chain's CDR3 is CASSESLAGDEQFF. The DNA of the CDR3 is TGTGCCAGCAGCGAGTCACTAGCGGGAGATGAGCAGTTCTTC.

The chain uses TRBV7-9 and TRBJ1-2, with a possible D match to TRBD1 (5 bases). The CDR3 is 14 residues long. Trimming removed 8 bases from V and 1 base from J, with 14 bases in between. The germline V gene encodes CDR1 SEHNR and CDR2 FQNEAQ (reference sequence). CDR3 coding DNA: TGTGCCAGCGGAACTAGACAGTTTAACTATGGCTACACCTTC. As protein: CASGTRQFNYGYTF.

The gene calls are TRBV7-9 and TRBJ1-2; possibly TRBD1 for D (5 bases). Germline V gene sequence: CDR1 SEHNR, CDR2 FQNEAQ (reference sequence). CDR3 length: 12 amino acids. V lost 5 bases and J 8 bases, leaving 12 bases between the germline ends. The CDR3 reads CASSPRGDGYTF. The CDR3, as DNA: TGTGCCAGCAGCCCCCGCGGGGACGGCTACACCTTC.

The genes are TRBV5-1 and TRBJ2-1, with 7 bases fitting TRBD1. This CDR3 contains 16 residues. V shed 4 bases and J 2 bases; nucleotides not matched to a gene: 9. CDR1 is SGHRS and CDR2 is YFSETQ in the germline V gene. The CDR3 DNA sequence: TGCGCCAGCAGCCATAGTACCGGGACAGCCTACAATGAGCAGTTCTTC. Translated: CASSHSTGTAYNEQFF.

The CDR3 DNA reads as TGTGCCACCCGGCACTATGGCTACACCTTC. As protein: CATRHYGYTF. The gene calls are TRBV19 and TRBJ1-2; D not certain. V was shortened by 10 bases and J by 3 bases, with 6 bases between the two germline ends. The germline V gene has CDR1 LNHDA and CDR2 SQIVND (reference sequence). The CDR3 covers 10 residues.

The chain couples TRBV10-3 to TRBJ1-1; 10 bases are shared with TRBD1. V gave up 5 bases and J gave up 1 base; unmatched junction bases: 13. Germline V gene data show CDR1 as ENHRY and CDR2 as SYGVKD. This CDR3 has 18 residues. CDR3 DNA: TGTGCCATCAGTCCCCCCCCAGCCAGGGACAGGGGGAACACTGAAGCTTTCTTT. Its translation: CAISPPPARDRGNTEAFF.

The chain has TRBV28 and TRBJ2-1, with D perhaps TRBD2 (6 bases). The CDR3 loop spans 12 amino acids. Germline V gene sequence: CDR1 MDHEN, CDR2 SYDVKM. With 7 bases removed from V and 7 bases from J, the gap between germline ends came to 11 bases. CDR3 amino acids: CASTRLVNEQFF. The DNA for the CDR3 is TGTGCCAGCACCAGACTAGTAAATGAGCAGTTCTTC.

V is TRBV5-8 and J is TRBJ2-3, with D unresolved. The V gene lost 4 bases and the J gene lost 5 bases, with 8 bases spanning the gap. In germline, CDR1 is SGHTS, CDR2 YDEGEE. This CDR3 is built from 12 residues. The CDR3 protein is CASSLMRDTQYF. The CDR3 DNA reads TGTGCCAGCAGCCTCATGCGAGATACGCAGTATTTT.

The chain employs TRBV9 and TRBJ2-4; D is ambiguous. CDR3 length: 12 amino acids. Germline V gene lookup returns CDR1 SGDLS and CDR2 YYNGEE. V gave up 3 bases and J gave up 13 bases, with 14 bases separating them. Written as DNA, the CDR3 is TGTGCCAGCAGCGCCCCATCGGCAGAACAGTACTTC. It encodes CASSAPSAEQYF.

This chain joins TRBV4-3 and TRBJ1-1, with D unresolved. The V end was cut by 2 bases, the J end by 1 base, with 8 bases between. Germline loops: CDR1 LGHNA, CDR2 YSLEER. The CDR3 has 14 amino acids. CDR3 coding DNA: TGCGCCAGCAGCCAAATGGCTACGAACACTGAAGCTTTCTTT. Its translation is CASSQMATNTEAFF.